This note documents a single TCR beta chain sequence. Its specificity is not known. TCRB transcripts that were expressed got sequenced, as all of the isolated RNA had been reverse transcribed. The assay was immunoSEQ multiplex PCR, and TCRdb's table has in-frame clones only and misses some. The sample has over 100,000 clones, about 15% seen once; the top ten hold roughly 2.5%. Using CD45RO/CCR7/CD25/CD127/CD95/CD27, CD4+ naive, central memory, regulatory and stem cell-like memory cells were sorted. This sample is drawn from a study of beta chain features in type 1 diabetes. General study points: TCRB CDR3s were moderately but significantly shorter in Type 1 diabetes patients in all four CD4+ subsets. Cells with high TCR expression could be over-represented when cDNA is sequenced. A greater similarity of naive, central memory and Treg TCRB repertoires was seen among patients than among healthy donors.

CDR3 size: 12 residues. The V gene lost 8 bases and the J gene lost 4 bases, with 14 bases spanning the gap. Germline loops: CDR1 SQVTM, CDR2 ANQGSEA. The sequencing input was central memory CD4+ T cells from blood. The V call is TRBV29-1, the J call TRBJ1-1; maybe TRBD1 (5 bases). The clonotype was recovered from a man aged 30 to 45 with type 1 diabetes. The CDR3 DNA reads TGCAGCTCAATCGGGGGAAGCACTGAAGCTTTCTTT. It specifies CSSIGGSTEAFF. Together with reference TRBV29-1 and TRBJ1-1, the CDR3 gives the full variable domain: SAVISQKPSRDICQRGTSLTIQCQVDSQVTMMFWYRQQPGQSLTLIATANQGSEATYESGFVIDKFPISRPNLTFSTLTVSNMSPEDSSIYLCSSIGGSTEAFFGQGTRLTVV.